Each of the 8 T cell receptor delta chains below was sequenced from the same sample in a study of Vδ1+ human thymocytes. Extracted RNA was reverse transcribed into cDNA. Multiplex PCR used pooled V-gene forward primers and a constant-region reverse primer to amplify CDR3s. TCRdb called clones anew from the multiplex PCR reads with CATT. The sample records about 55,000 delta-chain clones, 15% to 20% being singletons. Study-wide results and limits: Thymic TRG and TRD repertoires appeared highly polyclonal, with Gaussian CDR3 length distributions.

These TCRs are of unknown antigen specificity. The sample taken for sequencing was Vdelta1+ gamma-delta thymocytes from the thymus. Regarding subset: FACS-sorted CD3+ TCRalphabeta- TCRVdelta1+ TCRVdelta2- thymocytes. The source of these receptors is a boy under two years old who had congenital heart surgery.

This chain uses TRDV1 with TRDJ1, with 8 bases identical to TRDD3. V dropped 3 bases and J dropped 1; count of bases not matched to a gene: 16. Per the germline V gene, CDR1 is TSWWSYY and CDR2 is QGS. The CDR3 length is 19 residues. This CDR3 reads CALGEPSPPYWGRTDKLIF. For the CDR3, the DNA is TGTGCTCTTGGGGAGCCCTCCCCGCCGTACTGGGGGCGCACCGATAAACTCATCTTT.

The gene calls are TRDV1 and TRDJ2, with 12 bases lining up with TRDD3. The CDR3 totals 22 residues. The V gene's germline CDR1 is TSWWSYY and CDR2 QGS. Trimming at V came to 2 bases and at J to 5 bases, leaving 21 bases not matched to a gene. CDR3 nucleotides: TGTGCTCTTGGGGAAATCCACGACCTGTACTGGGGGATACAAACCGTTACAGCACAACTCTTCTTT. Its translation is CALGEIHDLYWGIQTVTAQLFF.

J is TRDJ1 and V is TRDV1; 7 bases map to TRDD3. This CDR3 is built from 15 residues. CDR1 is TSWWSYY and CDR2 is QGS in the germline V gene. The V gene end was trimmed by 2 bases and the J gene end by 4 bases; junction bases not matched to a gene: 7. The CDR3 DNA reads as TGTGCTCTTGGGGAAGAAAGGACTGGGGACGATAAACTCATCTTT. Translated, it gives CALGEERTGDDKLIF.

This clone was counted between two and nine times. This chain connects TRDV1 to TRDJ1; TRDD2 matches at 9 bases. This CDR3 is built from 21 residues. V shed 3 bases, J shed 0 bases, and the junction held 20 bases outside the gene matches. CDR1 TSWWSYY and CDR2 QGS come from the germline V gene. CDR3 in DNA: TGTGCTCTTGGGGACCAGGCCTTCCTACGGTGGGGGAGATGGGACACCGATAAACTCATCTTT. This sequence encodes CALGDQAFLRWGRWDTDKLIF.

V and J are TRDV1 and TRDJ1; D is perhaps TRDD3 (6 bases). The CDR3 is 19 amino acids. Trimming took off 3 bases at V and 0 bases at J, with 23 bases between the two ends. The germline V gene encodes CDR1 TSWWSYY and CDR2 QGS. The CDR3 coding sequence is TGTGCTCTTGGGGACGGTACTCAGCGGGGGGAGATGTACACCGATAAACTCATCTTT. This encodes CALGDGTQRGEMYTDKLIF.

The V and J genes are TRDV1 and TRDJ1; 11 nucleotides align to TRDD3. CDR3 length equals 18 residues. V shed 2 bases and J 10 bases; nucleotides not matched to a gene: 18. Germline V gene lookup returns CDR1 TSWWSYY and CDR2 QGS. The CDR3 loop reads CALGERRIVELGDIGLIF. Written as DNA, the CDR3 is TGTGCTCTTGGGGAAAGGCGAATAGTTGAACTGGGGGATATAGGACTCATCTTT.

This clone appeared a few times. The junction departs from germline at one end; a sequencing error may be responsible. The rearrangement links TRDV1 to TRDJ1; D possibly matches TRDD2 or TRDD3 (5 bases each). Germline V lookup: CDR1 TSWWSYY, CDR2 QGS. This CDR3 spans 21 amino acids. The CDR3 sequence: CAFGELQPFWVPTHLGDKLIF. DNA of the CDR3: TGCGCTTTTGGGGAACTACAGCCCTTCTGGGTCCCTACACATCTGGGAGATAAACTCATCTTT.

This clone was seen a few times. J is TRDJ1 and V is TRDV1; TRDD3 is a possible D gene (6 bases). Trimming cost V 0 bases and J 6 bases, with 23 bases left between them. The V gene's germline CDR1 is TSWWSYY and CDR2 QGS. The CDR3 has 18 residues. CDR3 protein: CALGELRGGYWVGNKLIF. CDR3 DNA: TGTGCTCTTGGGGAACTGAGAGGAGGCTACTGGGTGGGCAATAAACTCATCTTT.